This T cell receptor beta chain was found in a study of CD8 T cells in Susac syndrome. The CDR3 sequence is 16 residues long. V shed 3 bases, J shed 4 bases, and the junction held 9 bases outside the gene matches. Germline V lookup: CDR1 SEHNR, CDR2 FQNEAQ (reference sequence). This clonotype was counted a single time. From blood CD8+ and CD4+ T cells, TCR beta sequences were generated. TEMRA cells were FACS-enriched, unlike CD8+ and CD4+ T cells, which were negatively isolated. cDNA came from roughly 0.47 to 1 ug RNA primed by random hexamers. Across 54 Vbeta and 13 Jbeta, TCR beta CDR3 was amplified with immunoSEQ multiplex PCR. TCRdb redid the calling of the immunoSEQ multiplex PCR reads with MiXCR, one entry per CDR3 protein. The top ten hold 0.07% to 0.09% of the sample, which has more than 200,000 distinct CDR3 sequences, 90% to 95% seen once.

The specimen was CD4+ T cells from PBMCs. The sequence was obtained from a human donor with multiple sclerosis. The V gene is TRBV7-9, the J gene TRBJ2-5; TRBD2 matches at 9 bases. CDR3 region: CASSFGGAGGVETQYF. CDR3 DNA sequence: TGTGCCAGCAGCTTCGGTGGAGCGGGAGGCGTAGAGACCCAGTACTTC.